This TCR beta chain stems from a study of blood T cell repertoires in COVID-19. Across the study: Sites in the United States, Italy and Spain provided acute and convalescent COVID-19 samples. PBMCs, B-cell-depleted T cells, or T cells were the source of the cDNA or gDNA that made up the material.

Authors' processing steps: Amplification of reference gene primers was used by the study to estimate nucleated cell counts. Measured with immunoSEQ multiplex PCR; TCRdb has only the in-frame clones, and not every one. The DNA gave D and trimming, while V, J and clone size come from that table. The table includes 200,000 to 250,000 clones, approximately 79% detected once. CDR3 length: 14 residues. V shed 4 bases and J 4 bases; nucleotides not matched to a gene: 4. CDR1 is SGHTA and CDR2 is FQGNSA in the germline V gene. The rearrangement joins TRBV7-2 to TRBJ1-3, with 7 bases fitting TRBD1. The source material was peripheral blood. The source of this sequence is a human donor in a cohort sampled during active COVID-19. The CDR3 bases are TGTGCCAGCAGCTCGACAGGGACAGGAAACACCATATATTTT. It specifies CASSSTGTGNTIYF.